This T cell receptor (beta chain) was sequenced in a study of control samples from healthy donors and cancer patients. The assay was immunoSEQ multiplex PCR, and TCRdb's table has in-frame clones only and misses some. The sample shows 150,000 to 180,000 clones, approximately 94% of them seen only once. This receptor was identified in a man in his forties in good health. Sequencing was done on a sample of blood.

The CDR3 DNA sequence: TGTGCCAGTAGTCACACGGGGACACCGACTAACTATGGCTACACCTTC. Translated: CASSHTGTPTNYGYTF. The chain couples TRBV19 to TRBJ1-2, with a weak D call TRBD1 (6 bases). V was clipped by 5 bases and J by 0 bases, with 16 bases between them. Germline CDR1 and CDR2: LNHDA and SQIVND (reference sequence). The CDR3 totals 16 residues.